The 28 T cell receptor beta chains below were found in one sample sequenced in a study of neurological immune-mediated disorders. Using its own MiXCR run on the 5' RACE reads, TCRdb lists one record per CDR3 protein. Of some 25,000 distinct CDR3 sequences detected, 5.5% to 8% appear once; the ten largest clones hold 4.5% to 5%. Sequenced: PBMCs. These receptors were taken from a woman in her 40s in good health.

The sample holds many counts of this clonotype. This chain uses TRBV5-5 with TRBJ1-5; tentatively, D is TRBD1 (5 bases). Germline CDR1 SGHKS, CDR2 YYEKEE (reference sequence). The CDR3 is 16 amino acids. The V and J ends lost 0 bases and 1 base respectively, with 11 bases between them. In DNA, the CDR3 is TGTGCCAGCAGCTTGGTGTCAGGGTGGAGCAATCAGCCCCAGCATTTT. Protein: CASSLVSGWSNQPQHF.

The chain has TRBV15 and TRBJ2-7; tentative D call: TRBD1 (5 bases). Germline values: CDR1 LNHNV, CDR2 YYDKDF (reference sequence). The CDR3 loop spans 15 amino acids. Trimming pared 3 bases from V and 4 bases from J, leaving 16 bases between. DNA for the CDR3: TGTGCCACCAGCAGGCAGGGCTCTATGGGGTACGAGCAGTACTTC. Its protein is CATSRQGSMGYEQYF.

This clonotype was counted at least ten times. The CDR3 region has the DNA TGCAGTGCTAGGCCGGCGGGAGCATTCGGCGGGGAGCTGTTTTTT. The encoded protein is CSARPAGAFGGELFF. This chain uses TRBV20-1 with TRBJ2-2; the match to TRBD2 covers 7 bases. The V gene's germline CDR1 is DFQATT and CDR2 SNEGSKA (reference sequence). CDR3 size: 15 residues. The trim removed 3 bases at V and 7 bases at J, leaving 11 bases unmatched.

This clonotype was recorded many times. The rearrangement joins TRBV6-6 to TRBJ1-5; D is uncertain. Germline assignment: CDR1 MNHNY and CDR2 SVGAGI (reference sequence). With 2 bases removed from V and 3 bases from J, the gap between germline ends came to 8 bases. This CDR3 comprises 14 residues. CDR3 loop: CASSYGRLNQPQHF. The CDR3 nucleotides are TGTGCCAGCAGTTACGGCAGGCTCAATCAGCCCCAGCATTTT.

This clonotype was found many times. The chain combines TRBV7-9 with TRBJ1-1; perhaps TRBD1 as D (6 bases). This CDR3 region has 14 residues. Germline V gene sequence: CDR1 SEHNR, CDR2 FQNEAQ (reference sequence). The germline V and J ends were trimmed by 5 bases and 5 bases, with 15 bases remaining between them. Here the CDR3 DNA reads TGTGCCAGCAGCCCACGCAGGGGACCGACTGAAGCTTTCTTT. It codes for CASSPRRGPTEAFF. The full variable domain, completed using reference TRBV7-9 and TRBJ1-1, is DTGVSQNPRHKITKRGQNVTFRCDPISEHNRLYWYRQTLGQGPEFLTYFQNEAQLEKSRLLSDRFSAERPKGSFSTLEIQRTEQGDSAMYLCASSPRRGPTEAFFGQGTRLTVV.

The gene calls are TRBV3-2 and TRBJ2-5. TRBV3-2 is a recognized pseudogene. This CDR3 is built from 12 residues. This CDR3 reads CASSQEGETQYF. The DNA of the CDR3 is TGTGCCAGCAGCCAAGAAGGAGAGACCCAGTACTTC.

The chain uses TRBV9 and TRBJ2-5, with D possibly TRBD2 on 6 matching bases. The length of the CDR3 is 16 residues. V dropped 3 bases and J dropped 5 bases, with 20 bases sitting between them. The V gene's germline CDR1 is SGDLS and CDR2 YYNGEE. The CDR3 region is CASSGAVGGPKETQYF. Written as DNA, the CDR3 is TGTGCCAGCAGCGGCGCCGTAGGAGGGCCTAAGGAGACCCAGTACTTC.

In this sample, this clonotype turned up many times. V and J are TRBV5-5 and TRBJ1-3, with D uncertain. The CDR3 runs 16 residues. The V end lost 0 bases, the J end lost 0 bases, and 10 bases lay between the germline ends. CDR1 SGHKS and CDR2 YYEKEE come from the germline V gene (reference sequence). The CDR3 sequence is CASSLVSVYSGNTIYF. Here the CDR3 DNA reads TGTGCCAGCAGCTTGGTCTCTGTCTACTCTGGAAACACCATATATTTT. Full variable domain (remainder filled in from reference TRBV5-5 and TRBJ1-3): DAGVTQSPTHLIKTRGQQVTLRCSPISGHKSVSWYQQVLGQGPQFIFQYYEKEERGRGNFPDRFSARQFPNYSSELNVNALLLGDSALYLCASSLVSVYSGNTIYFGEGSWLTVV.

Ten or more counts support this clonotype. At one of its ends the junction is not consistent with the germline gene, which may arise from a read error. The chain is built from TRBV11-2 and TRBJ2-1, with TRBD2 matching 12 bases. The CDR3 consists of 19 residues. Per germline, CDR1 SGHAT and CDR2 FQNNGV. The CDR3 spells CANSLAVNPLAGGHNEQFF. The CDR3 region has the DNA TGTGCCAACAGCTTAGCCGTCAACCCACTAGCGGGAGGACACAATGAGCAGTTCTTC. The full variable domain, with the rest looked up from reference TRBV11-2 and TRBJ2-1, is EAGVAQSPRYKIIEKRQSVAFWCNPISGHATLYWYQQILGQGPKLLIQFQNNGVVDDSQLPKDRFSAERLKGVDSTLKIQPAKLEDSAVYLCANSLAVNPLAGGHNEQFFGPGTRLTVL.

By proportion, this clonotype is medium-sized (0.01 to 0.1%). The V call is TRBV5-6, the J call TRBJ2-5; no clear D gene. Trimming shortened V by 3 bases and J by 1 base, and 13 bases separated the two germline ends. The CDR3 loop spans 15 amino acids. The germline gives CDR1 SGHDT, CDR2 YYEEEE. DNA for the CDR3: TGTGCCAGCAGCTGGGGTGACTTGACCCAAGAGACCCAGTACTTC. It encodes CASSWGDLTQETQYF.

This clonotype was seen ten or more times. The V call is TRBV20-1, the J call TRBJ2-1, with D maybe TRBD2 (6 bases). CDR1 is DFQATT and CDR2 is SNEGSKA in the germline V gene (reference sequence). CDR3 length equals 15 residues. Trimming pared 7 bases from V and 0 bases from J, leaving 16 bases between. The CDR3: CSVAYGGSSYNEQFF. CDR3 sequence (DNA): TGCAGTGTGGCGTACGGGGGTAGCTCCTACAATGAGCAGTTCTTC.

This clonotype was counted at least ten times. The chain recombines TRBV7-9 with TRBJ2-3; D perhaps matches TRBD2 (5 bases). The CDR3 covers 13 residues. CDR1 is SEHNR and CDR2 is FQNEAQ in the germline V gene (reference sequence). Trimming shortened V by 5 bases and J by 9 bases, and 15 bases separated the two germline ends. The CDR3 coding sequence is TGTGCCAGCAGCCAAGATGCGGGTGCGACGCAGTATTTT. Its translation is CASSQDAGATQYF.

This clonotype was detected many times. CDR3 loop: CASSLRTGLGETQYF. As DNA, the CDR3 is TGTGCCAGCAGCCTCCGGACAGGATTAGGCGAGACCCAGTACTTC. The gene calls are TRBV13 and TRBJ2-5; 7 positions agree with TRBD1. Germline assignment: CDR1 PRHDT and CDR2 FYEKMQ (reference sequence). This CDR3 is built from 15 residues. Trimming removed 5 bases from V and 5 bases from J; junction bases left unmatched: 11.

This clonotype was recorded at least ten times. The chain joins TRBV20-1 to TRBJ2-7; either TRBD1 or TRBD2 may supply D (5 bases each). There are 13 residues in the CDR3. The V gene's germline CDR1 is DFQATT and CDR2 SNEGSKA (reference sequence). With 0 bases removed from V and 11 bases from J, the gap between germline ends came to 17 bases. The CDR3 sequence is CSAREGTGTWEYF. Here the CDR3 DNA reads TGCAGTGCTAGAGAGGGGACCGGGACCTGGGAGTACTTC.

The chain employs TRBV2 and TRBJ2-1; TRBD1 matches at 11 bases. Germline CDR1 SNHLY, CDR2 FYNNEI. J gave up 7 bases and V 7 bases, and 3 bases lay outside the gene matches. This CDR3 contains 13 residues. DNA of the CDR3: TGTGCCAGCACTAGGGACAGGGGGAATGAGCAGTTCTTC. This gives the protein CASTRDRGNEQFF.

In this sample, this clonotype turned up many times. The chain joins TRBV19 to TRBJ1-1; D remains unclear. Germline loops: CDR1 LNHDA, CDR2 SQIVND (reference sequence). Trimming left V 6 bases short and J 4 bases short, with 9 bases between. CDR3 length equals 12 residues. The CDR3 DNA is TGTGCCAGTAGCCAGGAGGGCACTGAAGCTTTCTTT. Translating gives CASSQEGTEAFF.

This clonotype was observed many times. The V and J genes are TRBV7-9 and TRBJ2-1; D is uncertain. The germline gives CDR1 SEHNR, CDR2 FQNEAQ (reference sequence). V lost 6 bases to trimming and J lost 8 bases, with 8 bases between them. The CDR3 length is 11 residues. The CDR3 bases are TGTGCCAGCAGGCGTGGCCATGAGCAGTTCTTC. This codes for CASRRGHEQFF. The full variable domain, its missing parts supplied by reference TRBV7-9 and TRBJ2-1, is DTGVSQNPRHKITKRGQNVTFRCDPISEHNRLYWYRQTLGQGPEFLTYFQNEAQLEKSRLLSDRFSAERPKGSFSTLEIQRTEQGDSAMYLCASRRGHEQFFGPGTRLTVL.

This clonotype was observed many times. This chain connects TRBV29-1 to TRBJ2-2; D call uncertain. Trimming removed 4 bases from V and 5 bases from J, with 8 bases in between. This CDR3 has 12 residues. Germline-derived CDR1 and CDR2 are SQVTM and ANQGSEA. The CDR3 sequence: CSVGPQTGELFF. The CDR3 nucleotides read TGCAGCGTTGGGCCCCAAACCGGGGAGCTGTTTTTT.

In its sample, this clonotype was seen many times. The V call is TRBV20-1, the J call TRBJ1-1; D perhaps matches TRBD1 (6 bases). CDR1 and CDR2 from the germline V gene are DFQATT and SNEGSKA (reference sequence). The CDR3 runs to 13 residues. V lost 5 bases and J 3 bases, leaving 13 bases between the germline ends. The CDR3 loop reads CSAFFYRDTEAFF. DNA of the CDR3: TGCAGTGCTTTCTTTTACAGGGACACTGAAGCTTTCTTT.

The sample holds many counts of this clonotype. The CDR3 reads CASRLGNEQFF. The CDR3 nucleotides read TGCGCCAGCCGCCTTGGTAATGAGCAGTTCTTC. The chain is built from TRBV5-1 and TRBJ2-1; D ambiguous. The CDR3 is 11 amino acids. V was shortened by 7 bases and J by 7 bases, with 9 bases between the two germline ends. CDR1 and CDR2 (germline): SGHRS, YFSETQ.

This clonotype was found many times. The CDR3 reads CSARDPPPIRTDTQYF. DNA of the CDR3: TGCAGTGCTAGAGATCCCCCCCCAATCCGCACAGATACGCAGTATTTT. This chain connects TRBV20-1 to TRBJ2-3; D uncertain. Germline V gene lookup returns CDR1 DFQATT and CDR2 SNEGSKA (reference sequence). Trimming removed 0 bases from V and 1 base from J, with 14 bases in between. The CDR3 spans 16 residues.

This clonotype was detected ten times or more. The chain links TRBV7-2 to TRBJ2-7, with TRBD1 identical over 7 bases. Germline CDR1 reads SGHTA; CDR2 reads FQGNSA. The CDR3 is 15 amino acids. Trimming removed 1 base from V and 3 bases from J; junction bases left unmatched: 6. The chain's CDR3 is CASSLVSGQYYEQYF. The CDR3 region has the DNA TGTGCCAGCAGCTTAGTATCGGGACAGTACTACGAGCAGTACTTC.

This clonotype occurred many times. This rearrangement joins TRBV3-1 to TRBJ1-4, with a weak D call TRBD1 (5 bases). Trimming cost V 4 bases and J 0 bases, with 15 bases left between them. Per the germline V gene, CDR1 is LGHDT and CDR2 is YNNKEL (reference sequence). This CDR3 spans 17 amino acids. The DNA of the CDR3 is TGTGCCAGCAGCCTCCGAGGGGCAGGGTCAACTAATGAAAAACTGTTTTTT. Its protein product is CASSLRGAGSTNEKLFF.

The table lists this clonotype with many counts. This chain connects TRBV5-6 to TRBJ2-5; D gene unclear. Trimming shortened V by 0 bases and J by 3 bases, and 12 bases separated the two germline ends. Looked up from germline, CDR1 is SGHDT and CDR2 is YYEEEE. The CDR3 extends over 15 amino acids. The CDR3 loop is CASSLVLEGKETQYF. CDR3 coding DNA: TGTGCCAGCAGCTTGGTTTTGGAAGGGAAAGAGACCCAGTACTTC.

This clonotype was observed at least ten times. The chain joins TRBV5-1 to TRBJ2-1, with TRBD2 matching over 14 bases. The V and J ends lost 3 bases and 6 bases, in that order; junction bases with no gene match: 2. The length of the CDR3 is 15 residues. Germline lookup yields CDR1 SGHRS and CDR2 YFSETQ. CDR3 bases: TGCGCCAGCAGCTGGGGGACTAGCGGGGGCAATGAGCAGTTCTTC. Protein product: CASSWGTSGGNEQFF. Full variable domain (remainder filled in from reference TRBV5-1 and TRBJ2-1): KAGVTQTPRYLIKTRGQQVTLSCSPISGHRSVSWYQQTPGQGLQFLFEYFSETQRNKGNFPGRFSGRQFSNSRSEMNVSTLELGDSALYLCASSWGTSGGNEQFFGPGTRLTVL.

This clonotype was observed at least ten times. This chain links TRBV20-1 with TRBJ2-1, with TRBD2 matching 8 bases. With 0 bases clipped from V and 6 bases from J, the junction kept 7 bases outside the gene matches. From germline, CDR1 is DFQATT and CDR2 SNEGSKA (reference sequence). The CDR3 totals 15 residues. CDR3 region: CSARDLPGGRNEQFF. The CDR3 DNA reads TGCAGTGCTAGAGATCTCCCGGGAGGGCGCAATGAGCAGTTCTTC.

This clonotype was seen repeatedly, ten times or more. The chain has TRBV20-1 and TRBJ2-1, with unresolved D. In germline, CDR1 is DFQATT, CDR2 SNEGSKA (reference sequence). The length of the CDR3 is 13 residues. Trimming left V 7 bases short and J 3 bases short, with 13 bases between. The CDR3 coding sequence is TGCAGTGTCAGAGGCGGTAACTACAATGAGCAGTTCTTC. The encoded protein is CSVRGGNYNEQFF.

This clonotype is classed as medium-sized. The gene calls are TRBV27 and TRBJ2-3; 8 nucleotides agree with TRBD1. CDR3 length equals 15 residues. V gave up 6 bases and J gave up 5 bases; unmatched junction bases: 10. From germline, CDR1 is MNHEY and CDR2 SMNVEV (reference sequence). For the CDR3, the DNA is TGTGCCAGCAGCTGGGTCCAGGGGGCGGGAGATACGCAGTATTTT. Its translation is CASSWVQGAGDTQYF.